These T cell receptor beta chains were read from a single sample in a study of OX40 agonist ivuxolimab in advanced cancers. Sequenced by immunoSEQ multiplex PCR; TCRdb stores in-frame clones only, minus some. The table includes about 26,000 clones, about four fifths detected once. Here the sequenced sample was CD4+ or CD8+ T cells sorted from blood, taken in a trial of the OX40 agonist ivuxolimab. Receptors were obtained from an adult with an advanced solid tumor such as melanoma, head and neck, liver or kidney cancer. The CDR3 runs from the conserved cysteine through the conserved F or W. The D gene is left open where the match is weak. Size tells how often a clone was seen (once, few, many) or the class of an expanded clone, and some rows leave it out.

TRBJ2-7	once	TRBD2	TRBV4-1	15	TGCGCCAGCAGCCCTGATCGCGGGGGGGACGACGAGCAGTACTTC	CASSPDRGGDDEQYF
TRBJ2-7	NA	NA	TRBV19	15	TGTGCCAGTAGTATAGGGCGGACCCTCACCTACGAGCAGTACTTC	CASSIGRTLTYEQYF
TRBJ2-7	NA	TRBD1	TRBV4-2	14	TGTGCCAGCAGCCAGTCCGGGACAGCTTACGAGCAGTACTTC	CASSQSGTAYEQYF
TRBJ2-2	NA	NA	TRBV6-5	16	TGTGCCAGCAGTTCTGGTCCAGGGTCGGTCACCGGGGAGCTGTTTTTT	CASSSGPGSVTGELFF
TRBJ2-7	NA	NA	TRBV7-7	13	TGTGCCAGCAGCTTATCCCCTAGTAACGAGCAGTACTTC	CASSLSPSNEQYF
TRBJ1-2	NA	TRBD1	TRBV9	14	TGTGCCAGCAGCGTAGGTGACAGGGAAGGTGGCTACACCTTC	CASSVGDREGGYTF
TRBJ2-7	NA	NA	TRBV5-5	13	TGTGCCAGCACCGAATCGGACCCCTACGAGCAGTACTTC	CASTESDPYEQYF
TRBJ2-7	NA	TRBD2	TRBV7-6	15	TGTGCCAGCAGCTTAGAGCGGGGGGACTCCTACGAGCAGTACTTC	CASSLERGDSYEQYF
TRBJ1-1	NA	TRBD1	TRBV5-4	13	TGTGCCAGCAGCTCGGACAGGGACACTGAAGCTTTCTTT	CASSSDRDTEAFF
TRBJ2-3	few	NA	TRBV7-9	16	TGTGCCAGCAGCCCGCGGGACAGACGGGGCACAGATACGCAGTATTTT	CASSPRDRRGTDTQYF
TRBJ2-7	NA	NA	TRBV27	14	TGTGCCAGCAGTCTCCAAGGTAATTTAAATGAGCAGTACTTC	CASSLQGNLNEQYF
TRBJ2-7	medium-sized	TRBD1	TRBV7-3	13	TGTGCCAGCAGCTTAGGGACAGCCTACGAGCAGTACTTC	CASSLGTAYEQYF
TRBJ2-7	NA	TRBD2	TRBV28	14	TGTGCCAGCAAACTAGCGGGGGGTGTCAGCGAGCAGTACTTC	CASKLAGGVSEQYF
TRBJ2-7	NA	NA	TRBV6-5	14	TGTGCCAGCAGTCCCGACTACTCCAGATACGAGCAGTACTTC	CASSPDYSRYEQYF
TRBJ2-7	NA	NA	TRBV15	12	TGTGCCACCAGCGGTCAGAGCTACGAGCAGTACTTC	CATSGQSYEQYF
TRBJ1-2	NA	NA	TRBV15	12	TGTGCCACCGCAGGGTTTGGCTATGGCTACACCTTC	CATAGFGYGYTF
TRBJ1-1	NA	NA	TRBV21-1	15	TGTGCCAGCAGCCAGGTAGACGGACAGAACACTGAAGCTTTCTTT	CASSQVDGQNTEAFF